These T cell receptor beta chains were read from a single sample in a study of T cells after posttransplantation cyclophosphamide. Data came from immunoSEQ multiplex PCR; TCRdb stores just in-frame clones and leaves some out. The sample holds roughly 13,000 clones, about four fifths seen once. Sequencing was carried out using memory CD4+ T cells sorted from PBMCs. All receptors derive from a man aged 45 to 65. The CDR3 runs from the conserved cysteine through the conserved F or W. Fields, in order: CDR3 length, J gene, V gene, D gene, clone size, CDR3 DNA, CDR3 protein. A D gene is named only where the DNA matches it firmly. Some rows have no size entry. The others give once, few or many, or a class for an expanded clone.

15 | TRBJ1-1 | TRBV6-1 | NA | NA | TGTGCCAGCAAAAAACGTTTCGACGAGGACACTGAAGCTTTCTTT | CASKKRFDEDTEAFF
13 | TRBJ2-5 | TRBV7-3 | TRBD1 | once | TGTGCCAGCAGCCCGGGACAGTCAGAGACCCAGTACTTC | CASSPGQSETQYF
17 | TRBJ1-2 | TRBV21-1 | NA | NA | TGTGCCAGCAGCCTCTGTTTCCGGGACAGGGATAAGAGTGGCTACACCTTC | CASSLCFRDRDKSGYTF
11 | TRBJ1-2 | TRBV2 | NA | NA | TGTGCCAGCAGTGTGGGGAGCGGCTACACCTTC | CASSVGSGYTF
15 | TRBJ1-5 | TRBV28 | NA | NA | TGTGCCAGCAGTTTTGACAGGCCAGCCCGGCAGCCCCAGCATTTT | CASSFDRPARQPQHF
15 | TRBJ1-1 | TRBV21-1 | NA | NA | TGTGCCAGCAGGAATTCAGGGGGCGGGAGCACTGAAGCTTTCTTT | CASRNSGGGSTEAFF
17 | TRBJ2-4 | TRBV11-3 | TRBD2 | NA | TGTGCCAGCAGCTTATCCCGGACTAGCGGCACCAAAAACATTCAGTACTTC | CASSLSRTSGTKNIQYF
14 | TRBJ1-4 | TRBV28 | NA | NA | TGTGCCAGCAACCCAGGCTCAACTAATGAAAAACTGTTTTTT | CASNPGSTNEKLFF
14 | TRBJ1-4 | TRBV6-6 | NA | NA | TGTGCCAGCAGTAGGGGGGGATTGGGCGAAAAACTGTTTTTT | CASSRGGLGEKLFF
14 | TRBJ1-1 | TRBV7-3 | NA | NA | TGTGCCAGCAGCGTAGACAGGCTGAACACTGAAGCTTTCTTT | CASSVDRLNTEAFF
12 | TRBJ1-4 | TRBV6-1 | NA | NA | TGTGCCAGCAGTGTAACGCGGGAAAAACTGTTTTTT | CASSVTREKLFF
13 | TRBJ2-5 | TRBV4-3 | NA | NA | TGCGCCAGCAGCCAAGATCTATGGGAGACCCAGTACTTC | CASSQDLWETQYF
14 | TRBJ2-1 | TRBV27 | TRBD1 | NA | TGTGCCAGCAGTCCCCTGACAGGGCACAATGAGCAGTTCTTC | CASSPLTGHNEQFF
13 | TRBJ1-3 | TRBV9 | NA | NA | TGTGCCAGCAGCGTAGGGGGGGGCAACACCATATATTTT | CASSVGGGNTIYF
16 | TRBJ2-7 | TRBV2 | TRBD1 | medium-sized | TGTGCCAGCAAGGTTTGGGGACAGGGGAGCTCCTACGAGCAGTACTTC | CASKVWGQGSSYEQYF
14 | TRBJ1-4 | TRBV6-5 | TRBD1 | medium-sized | TGTGCCAGCAGTCCCCGGGACAGGAATGAAAAACTGTTTTTT | CASSPRDRNEKLFF
18 | TRBJ1-5 | TRBV19 | NA | NA | TGTGCCAGTAGTATAGCTCCACCGGGAACAAATAGCAATCAGCCCCAGCATTTT | CASSIAPPGTNSNQPQHF
16 | TRBJ2-2 | TRBV2 | NA | NA | TGTGCCAGCAGAACGGCCGGGTCAGGGTACACCGGGGAGCTGTTTTTT | CASRTAGSGYTGELFF
16 | TRBJ2-1 | TRBV27 | TRBD1 | NA | TGTGCCAGCAGCCCTAATCGACAGGGCTCCTACAATGAGCAGTTCTTC | CASSPNRQGSYNEQFF
14 | TRBJ2-3 | TRBV7-3 | NA | NA | TGTGCCAGCAGCTTAGGAGGGACGGCAGATACGCAGTATTTT | CASSLGGTADTQYF
18 | TRBJ2-2 | TRBV7-3 | NA | NA | TGTGCCAGCAGCTTAAATTATGGGGGGATTAAAAACACCGGGGAGCTGTTTTTT | CASSLNYGGIKNTGELFF
17 | TRBJ2-7 | TRBV30 | TRBD2 | NA | TGTGCCTGGAGTCCGCGGGGGGGACTAGCGGGAGTAAACGAGCAGTACTTC | CAWSPRGGLAGVNEQYF
15 | TRBJ2-1 | TRBV6-4 | NA | NA | TGTGCCAGCAGGGGTCGAGGGACTGCTTACAATGAGCAGTTCTTC | CASRGRGTAYNEQFF
14 | TRBJ1-1 | TRBV5-1 | NA | few | TGCGCCAGCAGCTTGTCCTCAGGGAACACTGAAGCTTTCTTT | CASSLSSGNTEAFF
13 | TRBJ2-7 | TRBV10-3 | TRBD1 | NA | TGTGCCACCCAGGGGGCAGAGTCCTACGAGCAGTACTTC | CATQGAESYEQYF
14 | TRBJ1-1 | TRBV4-2 | NA | NA | TGTGCCAGCAGCCCCCCCAGGGCTAACACTGAAGCTTTCTTT | CASSPPRANTEAFF
15 | TRBJ2-7 | TRBV14 | NA | NA | TGTGCCAGCAGCCGCGATCGAGCGTCGACCTACGAGCAGTACTTC | CASSRDRASTYEQYF
18 | TRBJ2-7 | TRBV2 | NA | NA | TGTGCCAGCTTACCAAACACGGGTTCCGTTCCAGCCAACTACGAGCAGTACTTC | CASLPNTGSVPANYEQYF
16 | TRBJ1-6 | TRBV28 | NA | NA | TGTGCCAGCAGCAACAGAAGACCGACCTATAATTCACCCCTCCACTTT | CASSNRRPTYNSPLHF
13 | TRBJ1-2 | TRBV2 | NA | NA | TGTGCCAGCAGTGCGTTAGGACAGTATGGCTACACCTTC | CASSALGQYGYTF
11 | TRBJ1-5 | TRBV6-6 | NA | NA | TGTGCCAGCAGTCAGGGGCGGCCCCAGCATTTT | CASSQGRPQHF
15 | TRBJ1-5 | TRBV2 | NA | few | TGTGCCAGCAGCCCATGGAGGCAGGGAGGGCAGCCCCAGCATTTT | CASSPWRQGGQPQHF